This passage covers 15 T cell receptor beta chains from one sample sequenced in a study of radiotherapy plus CTLA-4 blockade in lung cancer. The protocol was immunoSEQ multiplex PCR, while the TCRdb copy is restricted to in-frame clones and leaves out a portion. Of tens of thousands of clones in the sample, roughly 78% are singletons; the top ten hold more than 8.5%. The sample in question was peripheral blood, obtained from a patient treated with radiotherapy plus ipilimumab. The receptors shown here come from a human donor with non-small cell lung cancer who had a complete response to radiotherapy plus ipilimumab.

This chain joins TRBV27 and TRBJ1-3, with unresolved D. Germline values: CDR1 MNHEY, CDR2 SMNVEV (reference sequence). The CDR3 has 14 amino acids. V was cut by 6 bases and J by 2 bases, with 11 bases left in between. The CDR3 coding sequence is TGTGCCAGCAGACCCCTTGGGGCTGGAAACACCATATATTTT. Amino acids: CASRPLGAGNTIYF.

The genes are TRBV6-6 and TRBJ1-3; D ambiguous. The germline V gene has CDR1 MNHNY and CDR2 SVGAGI (reference sequence). The V end was cut by 5 bases, the J end by 0 bases, with 11 bases between. The CDR3 spans 15 residues. Here the CDR3 reads CASSRPESSGNTIYF. DNA of the CDR3: TGTGCCAGCAGTAGACCGGAGAGCTCTGGAAACACCATATATTTT.

A few counts support this clone. The chain recombines TRBV5-6 with TRBJ2-5, with D perhaps matching TRBD2 (6 bases). Germline V gene sequence: CDR1 SGHDT, CDR2 YYEEEE. This CDR3 has 14 amino acids. V was trimmed by 2 bases and J by 4 bases, leaving 12 bases between them. The CDR3 sequence: CASSLGRSSETQYF. Here the CDR3 DNA reads TGTGCCAGCAGCTTAGGGAGGAGTTCAGAGACCCAGTACTTC. The variable domain in full, with the rest retrieved from reference TRBV5-6 and TRBJ2-5, is DAGVTQSPTHLIKTRGQQVTLRCSPKSGHDTVSWYQQALGQGPQFIFQYYEEEERQRGNFPDRFSGHQFPNYSSELNVNALLLGDSALYLCASSLGRSSETQYFGPGTRLLVL.

This clone was detected only a few times. V usage is TRBV10-2 and J usage is TRBJ2-3, with D unresolved. CDR1 and CDR2 from the germline V gene are WSHSY and SAAADI. The ends were cut back, 0 bases at V and 2 bases at J, with 9 bases in the middle. This CDR3 has 15 amino acids. As DNA, the CDR3 is TGCGCCAGCAGTGAGTCCAGGCGCCTCACAGATACGCAGTATTTT. Translated, it gives CASSESRRLTDTQYF.

This chain uses TRBV9 with TRBJ1-1; TRBD1 might be the D (5 bases). This CDR3 has 15 amino acids. Germline V gives CDR1 SGDLS, CDR2 YYNGEE. V was clipped by 0 bases and J by 0 bases, with 9 bases between them. CDR3: CASSVDIGVNTEAFF. The CDR3 coding sequence is TGTGCCAGCAGCGTAGATATAGGGGTGAACACTGAAGCTTTCTTT.

This chain links TRBV7-2 with TRBJ2-1, with 10 bases identical to TRBD1. Germline CDR1 reads SGHTA; CDR2 reads FQGNSA. There are 13 residues in the CDR3. Trimming cost V 7 bases and J 9 bases; bases outside gene matches: 6. This CDR3 is CASTRDRGSEQFF. DNA for the CDR3: TGTGCCAGCACCCGGGACAGGGGATCTGAGCAGTTCTTC.

This sequence joins TRBV6-5 and TRBJ1-3; 8 bases line up with TRBD1. Trimming at V came to 0 bases and at J to 2 bases, leaving 0 bases not matched to a gene. This CDR3 comprises 15 residues. Germline loops: CDR1 MNHEY, CDR2 SVGAGI. The CDR3 nucleotides read TGTGCCAGCAGTTACTCGGGACAGGCTGGAAACACCATATATTTT. Amino acid sequence: CASSYSGQAGNTIYF.

This clone was detected only a few times. This sequence joins TRBV6-5 and TRBJ1-2; 8 positions agree with TRBD1. Germline CDR1 MNHEY, CDR2 SVGAGI. The CDR3 has 14 amino acids. V trimming: 5 bases; J trimming: 6 bases; junction bases outside the gene matches: 8. CDR3 coding DNA: TGTGCCAGCAGTGAGGGACAGGCGACAAATGGCTACACCTTC. Encoded protein: CASSEGQATNGYTF.

This clone was recorded many times. Distinct nucleotide sequences in the sample also encode this CDR3. V gene TRBV25-1 combines with J gene TRBJ2-1, with TRBD2 matching 7 bases. V lost 3 bases to trimming and J lost 5 bases; unmatched junction nucleotides: 1. Germline-derived CDR1 and CDR2 are MGHDK and SYGVNS. CDR3 length: 13 amino acids. The CDR3: CASSDLADNEQFF. CDR3 coding DNA: TGTGCCAGCAGTGACCTAGCGGACAATGAGCAGTTCTTC.

V and J are TRBV5-1 and TRBJ1-1, with unresolved D. Trimming cost V 0 bases and J 3 bases, with 9 bases left between them. The germline gives CDR1 SGHRS, CDR2 YFSETQ. The CDR3 is 14 residues long. The CDR3 sequence: CASSLAGGYTEAFF. The CDR3 DNA reads as TGCGCCAGCAGCTTGGCCGGAGGTTACACTGAAGCTTTCTTT.

The chain carries TRBV11-3 and TRBJ2-5; 8 bases line up with TRBD2. J was trimmed by 2 bases and V by 4 bases; bases with no gene match: 21. CDR1 is SGHNT, CDR2 YENEEA, per germline. This CDR3 is 20 amino acids long. The CDR3 nucleotides are TGTGCCAGCAGCTCCCGAAAGTCCCCTTATACTAGCGGATCACAAGAGACCCAGTACTTC. Protein sequence: CASSSRKSPYTSGSQETQYF.

This sequence joins TRBV2 and TRBJ2-6, with unresolved D. V lost 1 base and J 0 bases, leaving 10 bases between the germline ends. The CDR3 has 17 residues. Germline V gene lookup returns CDR1 SNHLY and CDR2 FYNNEI. The chain's CDR3 is CASSEDLGGSGANVLTF. In DNA, the CDR3 is TGTGCCAGCAGTGAAGACTTAGGCGGCTCTGGGGCCAACGTCCTGACTTTC.

The chain recombines TRBV5-6 with TRBJ2-3, with D perhaps matching TRBD1 or TRBD2 (5 bases each). The CDR3 totals 15 residues. V shed 2 bases and J shed 4 bases, with 14 bases lying between them. Germline CDR1 SGHDT, CDR2 YYEEEE. The CDR3 region is CASSFKGSGSDTQYF. Here the CDR3 DNA reads TGTGCCAGCAGCTTCAAGGGGTCGGGGTCAGATACGCAGTATTTT. The full variable domain, completed using reference TRBV5-6 and TRBJ2-3, is DAGVTQSPTHLIKTRGQQVTLRCSPKSGHDTVSWYQQALGQGPQFIFQYYEEEERQRGNFPDRFSGHQFPNYSSELNVNALLLGDSALYLCASSFKGSGSDTQYFGPGTRLTVL.

The chain joins TRBV2 to TRBJ1-1; no firm D call. Germline V lookup: CDR1 SNHLY, CDR2 FYNNEI. This CDR3 spans 14 amino acids. V shed 7 bases and J shed 3 bases, with 15 bases lying between them. The CDR3 DNA follows: TGTGCCAGCACCCTCCGGGCGTGGGACACTGAAGCTTTCTTT. The encoded protein is CASTLRAWDTEAFF.

In DNA, the CDR3 is TGTGCCAGCACCCCCCTTCGGTCGGGGAACACTGAAGCTTTCTTT. Amino acids: CASTPLRSGNTEAFF. V and J are TRBV2 and TRBJ1-1; D remains unclear. The germline V and J ends were trimmed by 7 bases and 1 base, with 16 bases remaining between them. Germline loops: CDR1 SNHLY, CDR2 FYNNEI. The CDR3 totals 15 residues.